The 14 T cell receptor beta chains below were found in one sample sequenced in a study of somatic mutations in cytotoxic T cells in rheumatoid arthritis (dated by TCRdb to 2017 to 2019). The method was the immunoSEQ multiplex PCR assay. This is the immuneACCESS table as TCRdb keeps it, with only in-frame sequences that have V and J called. A part of the clones is gone; compared with another copy, unresolved V genes explain less than half, and the rest is unexplained. The sample table lists under 20,000 clones, around 80% of them with a count of one. Around 10% of the sample rests with the top ten. Sequenced sample: CD8+ T cells sorted from blood. The receptors shown here come from an adult with rheumatoid arthritis.

This clone came up a few times. The sample has other DNA sequences that encode this CDR3 too. The chain couples TRBV4-1 to TRBJ1-5, with 8 bases that match TRBD1. The CDR3 totals 14 residues. With 4 bases clipped from V and 7 bases from J, the junction kept 6 bases outside the gene matches. Germline V lookup: CDR1 MGHRA, CDR2 YSYEKL. In nucleotides, the CDR3 is TGCGCCAGCAGCCCAGGACAGGGTGGCCAGCCCCAGCATTTT. Its translation is CASSPGQGGQPQHF.

The rearrangement uses TRBV27 and TRBJ2-6; D is unclear. The CDR3 is 14 residues long. In germline, CDR1 is MNHEY, CDR2 SMNVEV (reference sequence). Deletions cut 6 bases from V and 1 base from J, with 7 bases between. The CDR3 sequence: CASREGSGANVLTF. The CDR3 region has the DNA TGTGCCAGCAGGGAAGGGTCTGGGGCCAACGTCCTGACTTTC.

The J gene is TRBJ1-1, the V gene TRBV5-6; the D is unclear. Germline CDR1 is SGHDT and CDR2 is YYEEEE. The length of the CDR3 is 12 residues. V lost 2 bases and J 5 bases, leaving 7 bases between the germline ends. The CDR3 is CASSFLGTEAFF. In DNA form, the CDR3 reads TGTGCCAGCAGCTTTTTAGGAACTGAAGCTTTCTTT.

This clone was counted between two and nine times. The V call is TRBV12-5, the J call TRBJ1-1; D uncertain. V was pared by 4 bases and J by 4 bases, with 13 bases between. Germline-derived CDR1 and CDR2 are LGHNT and FRNRAP. The CDR3 loop spans 14 amino acids. In DNA, the CDR3 is TGTGCTAGTGGTTCCCCCCGGGCCATCACTGAAGCTTTCTTT. Amino acid sequence: CASGSPRAITEAFF.

The V gene is TRBV11-3, the J gene TRBJ1-1; D perhaps matches TRBD1 (5 bases). The CDR3 is 13 amino acids. Germline lookup yields CDR1 SGHNT and CDR2 YENEEA. V was cut by 5 bases and J by 2 bases, with 9 bases left in between. Here the CDR3 DNA reads TGTGCCAGCAGCCCGACAGTTAACACTGAAGCTTTCTTT. Protein: CASSPTVNTEAFF.

V and J are TRBV14 and TRBJ2-1; D is unclear. CDR3 size: 12 residues. Trimming stripped 4 bases from V and 5 bases from J, with 6 bases between. The V gene's germline CDR1 is SGHDN and CDR2 FVKESK. CDR3 bases: TGTGCCAGCAGCCCATCTCACAATGAGCAGTTCTTC. Residues: CASSPSHNEQFF.

The chain links TRBV2 to TRBJ1-5; TRBD1 might be the D (5 bases). The CDR3 consists of 14 residues. The germline CDR1 and CDR2 sequences are SNHLY and FYNNEI. V was pared by 3 bases and J by 5 bases, with 11 bases between. The CDR3 sequence: CASSDQGTDQPQHF. CDR3 sequence (DNA): TGTGCCAGCAGTGATCAGGGAACCGATCAGCCCCAGCATTTT.

The V and J genes are TRBV10-2 and TRBJ1-2; D gene ambiguous. The CDR3 totals 11 residues. Between the trimmed V and J ends, which lost 8 bases and 4 bases, there was a span of 8 bases. Per germline, CDR1 WSHSY and CDR2 SAAADI. The DNA for the CDR3 is TGCGCCAGCGAAGGCATCTATGGCTACACCTTC. Its protein is CASEGIYGYTF.

The chain combines TRBV7-2 with TRBJ2-3; TRBD2 aligns across 7 bases. This CDR3 contains 16 residues. The V segment lost 1 base and the J segment 1 base; nucleotides outside the gene matches: 5. Germline CDR1 and CDR2: SGHTA and FQGNSA. The CDR3 DNA reads TGTGCCAGCAGCTTAGAATCTGGGGGGGGCACAGATACGCAGTATTTT. Its translation is CASSLESGGGTDTQYF.

V usage is TRBV7-9 and J usage is TRBJ2-1, with 10 nucleotides matching TRBD2. V was clipped by 8 bases and J by 9 bases; unmatched bases: 13. This CDR3 contains 15 residues. The V gene's germline CDR1 is SEHNR and CDR2 FQNEAQ (reference sequence). The chain's CDR3 is CASSMDQRGGLEQFF. The CDR3 DNA follows: TGTGCCAGCTCCATGGACCAGCGGGGGGGCCTTGAGCAGTTCTTC.

The chain carries TRBV13 and TRBJ2-7; 10 bases are a match to TRBD1. The ends lost 7 bases at V and 6 bases at J; junction bases unmatched: 3. Germline V gene lookup returns CDR1 PRHDT and CDR2 FYEKMQ (reference sequence). This CDR3 comprises 12 residues. The CDR3 nucleotides read TGTGCCAGCAACCGGGACAGGGGCGAGCAGTACTTC. Its protein is CASNRDRGEQYF.

The chain recombines TRBV27 with TRBJ2-3; TRBD1 matches 7 bases. After removal of 5 bases from V and 4 bases from J, the junction contained 12 bases not matched to a gene. In germline, CDR1 is MNHEY, CDR2 SMNVEV (reference sequence). The CDR3 length is 16 residues. The CDR3 loop reads CASSKTDIQGPDTQYF. CDR3 in DNA: TGTGCCAGCAGTAAAACAGACATACAGGGGCCAGATACGCAGTATTTT.

V is TRBV5-4 and J is TRBJ2-1; a weak D match, TRBD2 (5 bases). The CDR3 is made up of 14 amino acids. Germline-derived CDR1 and CDR2 are SGHNT and YYREEE (reference sequence). The ends were cut back, 0 bases at V and 8 bases at J, with 12 bases in the middle. In DNA form, the CDR3 reads TGTGCCAGCAGCTTGGGGCGGGCAGAGGATGAGCAGTTCTTC. This translates into CASSLGRAEDEQFF.

Only a few counts were recorded for this clone. The genes are TRBV2 and TRBJ2-2, with TRBD2 as a possible D gene (6 bases). The CDR3 has 13 residues. Germline CDR1 SNHLY, CDR2 FYNNEI. The CDR3 sequence: CARGGDNTGELFF. CDR3 bases: TGTGCTAGGGGCGGGGACAACACCGGGGAGCTGTTTTTT. The full variable domain, with the rest looked up from reference TRBV2 and TRBJ2-2, is EPEVTQTPSHQVTQMGQEVILRCVPISNHLYFYWYRQILGQKVEFLVSFYNNEISEKSEIFDDQFSVERPDGSNFTLKIRSTKLEDSAMYFCARGGDNTGELFFGEGSRLTVL.